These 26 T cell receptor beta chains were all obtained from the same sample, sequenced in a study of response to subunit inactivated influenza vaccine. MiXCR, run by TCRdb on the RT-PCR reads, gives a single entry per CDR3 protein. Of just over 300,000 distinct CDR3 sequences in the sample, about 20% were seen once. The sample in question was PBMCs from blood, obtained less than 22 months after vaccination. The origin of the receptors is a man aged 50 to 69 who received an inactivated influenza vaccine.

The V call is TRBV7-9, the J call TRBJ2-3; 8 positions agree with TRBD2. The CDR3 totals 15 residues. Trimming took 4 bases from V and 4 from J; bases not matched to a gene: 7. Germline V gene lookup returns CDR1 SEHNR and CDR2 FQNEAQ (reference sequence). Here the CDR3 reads CASSSAGGGADTQYF. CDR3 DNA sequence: TGTGCCAGCAGCTCTGCGGGGGGCGGCGCAGATACGCAGTATTTT.

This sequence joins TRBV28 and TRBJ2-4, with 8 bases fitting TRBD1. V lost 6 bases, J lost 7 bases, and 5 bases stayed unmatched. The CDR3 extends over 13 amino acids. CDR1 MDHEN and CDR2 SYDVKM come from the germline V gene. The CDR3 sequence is CASSRTGTNIQYF. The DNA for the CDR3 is TGTGCCAGCAGCAGGACAGGGACCAACATTCAGTACTTC.

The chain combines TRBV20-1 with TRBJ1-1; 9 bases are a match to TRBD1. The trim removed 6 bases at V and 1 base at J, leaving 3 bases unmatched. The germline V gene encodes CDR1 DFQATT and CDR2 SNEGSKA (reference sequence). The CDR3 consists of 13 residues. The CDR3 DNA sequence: TGCAGTGCGACAGGGGGGCCGAACACTGAAGCTTTCTTT. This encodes CSATGGPNTEAFF.

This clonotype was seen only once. CDR3 loop: CASSRRESLYEQYF. The CDR3 DNA reads as TGTGCCAGCAGCCGCAGGGAGTCTCTCTACGAGCAGTACTTC. The chain employs TRBV7-2 and TRBJ2-7; TRBD1 or TRBD2 may be the D gene (5 bases each). The V gene's germline CDR1 is SGHTA and CDR2 FQGNSA. This CDR3 spans 14 amino acids. V was trimmed by 5 bases and J by 3 bases, leaving 14 bases between them.

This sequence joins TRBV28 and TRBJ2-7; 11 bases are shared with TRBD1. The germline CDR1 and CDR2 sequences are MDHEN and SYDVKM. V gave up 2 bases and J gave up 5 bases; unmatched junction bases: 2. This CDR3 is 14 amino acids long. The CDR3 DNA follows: TGTGCCAGCAGTTTAGGGGACAGGGGGAACGAGCAGTACTTC. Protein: CASSLGDRGNEQYF.

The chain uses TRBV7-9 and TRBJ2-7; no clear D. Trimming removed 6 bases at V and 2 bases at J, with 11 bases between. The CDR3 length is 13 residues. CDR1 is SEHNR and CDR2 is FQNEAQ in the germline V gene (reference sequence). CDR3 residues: CASSPAAAYEQYF. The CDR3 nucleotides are TGTGCCAGCAGTCCGGCTGCGGCCTACGAGCAGTACTTC.

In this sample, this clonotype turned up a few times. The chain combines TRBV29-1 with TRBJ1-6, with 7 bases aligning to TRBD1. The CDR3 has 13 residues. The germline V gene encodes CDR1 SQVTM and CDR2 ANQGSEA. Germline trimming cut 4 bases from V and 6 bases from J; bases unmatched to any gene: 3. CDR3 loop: CSVGQGPNSPLHF. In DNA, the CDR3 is TGCAGCGTTGGACAGGGCCCTAATTCACCCCTCCACTTT.

CDR3 sequence: CASSYSISGNTEAFF. The CDR3 nucleotides read TGTGCCAGCAGTTACTCGATCTCGGGGAACACTGAAGCTTTCTTT. The chain recombines TRBV6-5 with TRBJ1-1; D is uncertain. V shed 0 bases and J shed 1 base, with 9 bases lying between them. From germline, CDR1 is MNHEY and CDR2 SVGAGI. This CDR3 has 15 residues.

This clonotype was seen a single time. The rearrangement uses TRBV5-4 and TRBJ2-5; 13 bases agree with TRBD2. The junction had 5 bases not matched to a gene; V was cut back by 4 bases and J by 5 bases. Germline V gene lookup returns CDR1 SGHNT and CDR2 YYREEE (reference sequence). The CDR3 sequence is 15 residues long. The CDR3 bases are TGTGCCAGCAGCGCCGAACTAGCGGGAGGGGAGACCCAGTACTTC. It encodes CASSAELAGGETQYF.

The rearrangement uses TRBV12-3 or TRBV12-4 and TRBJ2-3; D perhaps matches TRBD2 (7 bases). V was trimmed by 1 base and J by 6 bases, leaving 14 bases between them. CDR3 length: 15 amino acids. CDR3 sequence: CASSLGGGGWDTQYF. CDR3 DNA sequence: TGTGCCAGCAGTTTAGGAGGGGGGGGTTGGGATACGCAGTATTTT.

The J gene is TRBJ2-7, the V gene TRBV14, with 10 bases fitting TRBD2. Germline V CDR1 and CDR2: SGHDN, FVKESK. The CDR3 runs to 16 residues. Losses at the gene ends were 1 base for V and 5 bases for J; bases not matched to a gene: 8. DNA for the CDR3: TGTGCCAGCAGCCAAGCGTTCACTAGCGGGAACCACGAGCAGTACTTC. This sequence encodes CASSQAFTSGNHEQYF.

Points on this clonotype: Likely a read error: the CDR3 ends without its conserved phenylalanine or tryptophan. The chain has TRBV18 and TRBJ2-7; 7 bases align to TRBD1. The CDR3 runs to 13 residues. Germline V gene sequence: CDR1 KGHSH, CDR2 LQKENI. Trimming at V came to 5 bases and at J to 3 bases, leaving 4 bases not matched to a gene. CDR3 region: CASSTDRIYEQYS. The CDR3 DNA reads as TGTGCCAGCTCAACGGACAGGATCTACGAGCAGTACTCC.

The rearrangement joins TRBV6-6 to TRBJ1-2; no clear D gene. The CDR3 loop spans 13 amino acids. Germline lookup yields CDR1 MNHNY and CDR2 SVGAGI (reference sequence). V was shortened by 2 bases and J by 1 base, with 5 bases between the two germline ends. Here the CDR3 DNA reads TGTGCCAGCAGTTACGTGGATAACTATGGCTACACCTTC. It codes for CASSYVDNYGYTF.

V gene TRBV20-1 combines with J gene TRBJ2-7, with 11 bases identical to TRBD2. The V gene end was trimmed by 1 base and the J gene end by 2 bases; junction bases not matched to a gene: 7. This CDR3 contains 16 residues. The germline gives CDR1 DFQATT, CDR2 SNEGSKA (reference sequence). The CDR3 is CSARVGLAGPPYEQYF. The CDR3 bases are TGCAGTGCTAGAGTTGGACTAGCGGGTCCTCCCTACGAGCAGTACTTC.

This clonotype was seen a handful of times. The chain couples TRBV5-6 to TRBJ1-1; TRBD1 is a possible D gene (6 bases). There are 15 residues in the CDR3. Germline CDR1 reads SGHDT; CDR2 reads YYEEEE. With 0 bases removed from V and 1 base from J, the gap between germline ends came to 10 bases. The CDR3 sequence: CASSLGGTTNTEAFF. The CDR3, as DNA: TGTGCCAGCAGCTTGGGTGGGACAACGAACACTGAAGCTTTCTTT.

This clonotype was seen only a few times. The CDR3 here is CASSPGLAGTYEQYF. The CDR3 DNA is TGCGCCAGCAGCCCGGGACTAGCGGGGACCTACGAGCAGTACTTC. The chain couples TRBV4-3 to TRBJ2-7, with TRBD2 matching 13 bases. The trim removed 4 bases at V and 2 bases at J, leaving 2 bases unmatched. The germline gives CDR1 LGHNA, CDR2 YSLEER. The CDR3 is 15 residues long.

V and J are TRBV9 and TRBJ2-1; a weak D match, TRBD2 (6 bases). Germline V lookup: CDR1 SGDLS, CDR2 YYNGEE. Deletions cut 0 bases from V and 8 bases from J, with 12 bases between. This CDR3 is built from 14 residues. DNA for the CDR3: TGTGCCAGCAGCGTAGCCGCTAGCGTTTATGAGCAGTTCTTC. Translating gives CASSVAASVYEQFF.

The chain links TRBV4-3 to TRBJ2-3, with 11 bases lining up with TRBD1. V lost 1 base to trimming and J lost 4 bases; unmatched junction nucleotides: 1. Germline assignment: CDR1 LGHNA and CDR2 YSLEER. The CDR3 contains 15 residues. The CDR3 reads CASSQAGQGADTQYF. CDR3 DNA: TGCGCCAGCAGCCAAGCGGGACAGGGGGCAGATACGCAGTATTTT.

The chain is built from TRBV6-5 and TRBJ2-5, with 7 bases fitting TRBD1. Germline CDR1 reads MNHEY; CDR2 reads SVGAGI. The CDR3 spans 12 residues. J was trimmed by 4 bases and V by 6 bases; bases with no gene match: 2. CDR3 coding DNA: TGTGCCAGCAGAACAGGGGCAGAGACCCAGTACTTC. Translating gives CASRTGAETQYF.

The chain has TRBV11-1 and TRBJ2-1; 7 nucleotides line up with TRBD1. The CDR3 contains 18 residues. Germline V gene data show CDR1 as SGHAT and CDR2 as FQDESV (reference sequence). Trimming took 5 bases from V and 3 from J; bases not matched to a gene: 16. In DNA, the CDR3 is TGTGCCAGCAGCGTACTACAGGGGTCTCCCCACTTCTACAATGAGCAGTTCTTC. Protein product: CASSVLQGSPHFYNEQFF.

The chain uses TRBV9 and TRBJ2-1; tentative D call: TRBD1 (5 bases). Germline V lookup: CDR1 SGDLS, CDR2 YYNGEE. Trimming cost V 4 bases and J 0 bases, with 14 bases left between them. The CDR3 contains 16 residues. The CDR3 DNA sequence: TGTGCCAGCAGCAGGGGTTTGGAAAACTCCTACAATGAGCAGTTCTTC. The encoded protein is CASSRGLENSYNEQFF.

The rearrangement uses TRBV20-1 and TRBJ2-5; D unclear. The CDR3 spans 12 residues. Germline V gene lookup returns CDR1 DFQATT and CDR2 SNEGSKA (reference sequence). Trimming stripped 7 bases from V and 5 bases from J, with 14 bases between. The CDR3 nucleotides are TGCAGTGGTCGTATGGGCCATGAGACCCAGTACTTC. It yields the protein CSGRMGHETQYF.

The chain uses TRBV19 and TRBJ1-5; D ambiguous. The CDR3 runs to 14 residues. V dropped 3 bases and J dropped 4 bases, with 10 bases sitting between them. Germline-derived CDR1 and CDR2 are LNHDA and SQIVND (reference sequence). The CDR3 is CASSIYKGNQPQHF. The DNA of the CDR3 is TGTGCCAGTAGTATTTATAAAGGGAATCAGCCCCAGCATTTT.

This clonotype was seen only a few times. The CDR3 nucleotides are TGCGCCAGCAGTGGGGTCGGCGGGAGGACCTACAATGAGCAGTTCTTC. Its translation: CASSGVGGRTYNEQFF. V and J are TRBV5-1 and TRBJ2-1; 8 bases are a match to TRBD2. The V gene's germline CDR1 is SGHRS and CDR2 YFSETQ. The CDR3 spans 16 residues. Losses at the gene ends were 5 bases for V and 2 bases for J; bases not matched to a gene: 9.

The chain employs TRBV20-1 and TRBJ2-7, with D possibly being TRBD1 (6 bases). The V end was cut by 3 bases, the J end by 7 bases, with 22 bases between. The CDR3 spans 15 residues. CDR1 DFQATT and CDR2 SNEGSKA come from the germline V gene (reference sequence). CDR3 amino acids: CSASNGVGGFGEQYF. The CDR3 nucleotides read TGCAGTGCTAGTAACGGTGTAGGGGGTTTCGGGGAGCAGTACTTC.

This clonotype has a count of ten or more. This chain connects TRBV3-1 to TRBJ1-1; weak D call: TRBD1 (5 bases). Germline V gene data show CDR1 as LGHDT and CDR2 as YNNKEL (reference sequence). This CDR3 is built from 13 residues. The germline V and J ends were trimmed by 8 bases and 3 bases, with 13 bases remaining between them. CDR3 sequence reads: CASVNRPDTEAFF. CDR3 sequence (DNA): TGTGCCAGCGTCAACAGGCCGGACACTGAAGCTTTCTTT.